The entry below describes one TCR beta chain. Its antigen is as yet unknown. Blood CD4+ CD25-low CD127-high conventional T cells supplied the genomic DNA template. The data were obtained in a study of regulatory and conventional T cells in RAG deficiency. Study-wide points: Compared with controls, unique Treg TCR beta sequences dropped about 100-fold in Omenn syndrome and CID/AS. RAG-deficient patients showed markedly lower Shannon entropy and higher Simpson indices than control T-cell subsets. Shorter CDR3s in all patient subsets; >85% Treg-Tconv overlap in Omenn.

The table came from immunoSEQ multiplex PCR; TCRdb's copy has only in-frame clones and leaves some out. The sample holds under 35,000 clones, about 76% seen once. This CDR3 comprises 15 residues. Germline V gene sequence: CDR1 MNHNS, CDR2 SASEGT. V lost 2 bases and J 4 bases, leaving 12 bases between the germline ends. In addition, the sample was reused for a study of regulatory T cells. Per that paper: The primer mix had 52 TRBV and 13 TRBJ primers. Regulatory T cells showed the strongest V-J pair restriction and V/J gene skewing among patient repertoires.

The specimen sequenced was CD4+ effector T cells sorted from blood. The chain joins TRBV6-1 to TRBJ1-5; D unclear. This sequence was found in a human donor in good health. The DNA for the CDR3 is TGTGCCAGCAGTGAATTTGCGTCGGATAATCAGCCCCAGCATTTT. It codes for CASSEFASDNQPQHF.